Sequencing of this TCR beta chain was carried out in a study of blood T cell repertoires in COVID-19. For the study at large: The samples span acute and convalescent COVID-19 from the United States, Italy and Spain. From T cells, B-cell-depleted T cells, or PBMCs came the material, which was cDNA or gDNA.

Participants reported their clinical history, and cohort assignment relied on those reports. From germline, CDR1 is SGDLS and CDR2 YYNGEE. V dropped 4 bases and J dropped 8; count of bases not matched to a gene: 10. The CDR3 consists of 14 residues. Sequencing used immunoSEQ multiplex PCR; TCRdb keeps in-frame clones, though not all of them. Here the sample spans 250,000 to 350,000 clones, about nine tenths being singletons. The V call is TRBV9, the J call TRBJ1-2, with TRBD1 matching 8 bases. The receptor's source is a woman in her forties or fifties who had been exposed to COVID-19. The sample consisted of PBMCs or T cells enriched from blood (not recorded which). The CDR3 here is CASSFGQGREGYTF. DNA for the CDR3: TGTGCCAGCAGCTTTGGACAGGGAAGGGAAGGCTACACCTTC.